This TCR beta chain stems from a study of identical twins. CDR1 and CDR2 (germline): MNHEY, SMNVEV (reference sequence). Trimming took 4 bases from V and 1 from J, leaving 14 bases between them. The CDR3 sequence is 16 residues long. Many counts were recorded for this clonotype. Its antigen is as yet unknown. TCRdb processed the 5' RACE reads anew with MiXCR; each CDR3 protein has one entry. Among about 700,000 distinct CDR3 sequences listed, around 6% were seen once. Among all donors, each was a healthy Caucasian. Study outcomes and limitations: Researchers reported excess low generation probability among twin-shared out-of-frame alpha sequences. Rather than following the same donors, the conclusions depended on cross-sectional statistical analysis.

The chain has TRBV27 and TRBJ2-1, with a weak D call TRBD2 (6 bases). This TCR came from a man aged 18 to 30 in good health. Material: naive T cells sorted from blood. The CDR3 region is CASSYTGTVSYNEQFF. In DNA, the CDR3 is TGTGCCAGCAGTTACACCGGGACTGTGTCCTACAATGAGCAGTTCTTC.